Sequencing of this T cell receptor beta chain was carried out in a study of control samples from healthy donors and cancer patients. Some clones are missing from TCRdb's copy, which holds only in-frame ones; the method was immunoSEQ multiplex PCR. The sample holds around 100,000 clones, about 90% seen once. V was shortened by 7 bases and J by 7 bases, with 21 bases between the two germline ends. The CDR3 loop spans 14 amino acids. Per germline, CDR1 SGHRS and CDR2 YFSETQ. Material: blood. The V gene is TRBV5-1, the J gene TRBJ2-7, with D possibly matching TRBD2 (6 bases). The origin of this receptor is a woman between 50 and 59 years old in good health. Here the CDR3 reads CASRDSTVLGEQYF. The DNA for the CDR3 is TGCGCCAGCCGGGACTCGACGGTACTCGGGGAGCAGTACTTC. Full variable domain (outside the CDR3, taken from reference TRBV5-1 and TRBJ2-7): KAGVTQTPRYLIKTRGQQVTLSCSPISGHRSVSWYQQTPGQGLQFLFEYFSETQRNKGNFPGRFSGRQFSNSRSEMNVSTLELGDSALYLCASRDSTVLGEQYFGPGTRLTVT.